The present TCR beta chain was sequenced within a study of blood T cell repertoires in COVID-19. Looking at the study overall: Sites across the United States, Italy and Spain contributed samples from acute and convalescent COVID-19. Sample material is recorded as cDNA or gDNA derived from T cells, B-cell-depleted T cells, or PBMCs.

The data were produced by immunoSEQ multiplex PCR, yet TCRdb's version contains in-frame clones alone and is incomplete. The sample has 300,000 to 450,000 clones; roughly 89% are singletons. The CDR3 has 13 amino acids. After removal of 5 bases from V and 3 bases from J, the junction contained 2 bases not matched to a gene. Germline loops: CDR1 MNHEY, CDR2 SVGAGI. Seattle patient enrollment occurred during active infection, with longitudinal follow-up thereafter. The V call is TRBV6-5, the J call TRBJ1-1; 8 nucleotides line up with TRBD1. This receptor was identified in a woman aged 60-70 years with COVID-19, enrolled during active disease. Sequencing was carried out using peripheral blood. The CDR3 DNA sequence: TGTGCCAGCAGTCACAGGGGGGACACTGAAGCTTTCTTT. The encoded protein is CASSHRGDTEAFF.